A selection of T cell receptor beta chains follows, all from one sample in a study of blood T cell repertoires in COVID-19. Libraries were prepared by immunoSEQ multiplex PCR; TCRdb keeps only in-frame clonotypes and omits some of them. The sample includes hundreds of thousands of clones, roughly 87% seen only once; the top ten take about 8.9%. The sequenced sample was PBMCs or T cells enriched from blood (not recorded which). The receptors shown here come from a woman aged 18-30 years who had recovered from COVID-19. CDR3s include the opening cysteine and the closing phenylalanine or tryptophan. The D gene is left open where the match is weak. Size is omitted from some rows. Given values are once, few, many or a class for expanded clones.

j_gene	abundance	d_gene	v_gene	CDR3aa	CDR3nt
TRBJ2-3	-	TRBD2	TRBV15	CATSRAGTSGSPDTQYF	TGTGCCACCAGCAGAGCCGGGACTAGCGGGAGTCCAGATACGCAGTATTTT
TRBJ2-3	-	TRBD2	TRBV11-3	CASSFSGGLVDTQYF	TGTGCCAGCAGCTTTAGCGGGGGGCTGGTAGATACGCAGTATTTT
TRBJ2-5	-	TRBD1	TRBV6-5	CASRVGTGLSETQYF	TGTGCCAGCAGGGTCGGGACAGGGCTGTCAGAGACCCAGTACTTC
TRBJ1-5	-	-	TRBV27	CASNLSRQNNQPQHF	TGTGCCAGCAATTTATCGCGACAGAACAATCAGCCCCAGCATTTT
TRBJ1-5	-	-	TRBV19	CASSIDRGGGQPQHF	TGTGCCAGTAGTATAGATCGGGGGGGTGGTCAGCCCCAGCATTTT
TRBJ2-7	-	-	TRBV12-3/TRBV12-4	CASSFAGEQYF	TGTGCCAGCAGTTTTGCCGGCGAGCAGTACTTC
TRBJ2-7	-	-	TRBV19	CASSMGEGGFSYEQYF	TGTGCCAGTAGTATGGGAGAGGGCGGATTTTCCTACGAGCAGTACTTC
TRBJ2-7	-	-	TRBV7-8	CASSPRYEQYF	TGTGCCAGCAGCCCTCGTTACGAGCAGTACTTC
TRBJ1-1	many	TRBD1	TRBV9	CASSPGDSLNTEAFF	TGTGCCAGCAGCCCCGGGGACAGTTTGAACACTGAAGCTTTCTTT
TRBJ2-1	-	TRBD2	TRBV7-3	CASSISGAVYNEQFF	TGTGCCAGCAGCATTAGCGGGGCAGTCTACAATGAGCAGTTCTTC
TRBJ1-5	-	-	TRBV19	CASSKGGMHQPQHF	TGTGCCAGTAGTAAAGGGGGTATGCATCAGCCCCAGCATTTT
TRBJ1-5	-	-	TRBV27	CASSLSGHPRGNSNQPQHF	TGTGCCAGCAGTTTATCCGGACATCCAAGGGGAAATAGCAATCAGCCCCAGCATTTT
TRBJ1-2	-	-	TRBV2	CASSEAKGPRGYGYTF	TGTGCCAGCAGTGAAGCGAAGGGCCCCCGGGGCTATGGCTACACCTTC
TRBJ2-3	-	TRBD2	TRBV28	CASSLLFVSSGSDTQYF	TGTGCCAGCAGTTTGCTTTTTGTGTCTAGCGGGTCCGATACGCAGTATTTT
TRBJ2-3	-	-	TRBV5-1	CASSLELRITDTQYF	TGCGCCAGCAGCTTGGAATTGAGAATCACAGATACGCAGTATTTT
TRBJ2-7	-	TRBD1	TRBV11-1	CASSLVGQGYEQYF	TGTGCCAGCAGCTTAGTGGGACAGGGTTACGAGCAGTACTTC
TRBJ2-1	-	-	TRBV29-1	CSGRQANNEQFF	TGCAGCGGCCGACAGGCCAACAATGAGCAGTTCTTC
TRBJ2-7	-	-	TRBV7-9	CASSLGAGPPYEQYF	TGTGCCAGCAGCTTGGGAGCGGGCCCTCCCTACGAGCAGTACTTC
TRBJ1-5	-	-	TRBV4-1	CASSQDLGSVAQHF	TGCGCCAGCAGCCAAGATTTGGGGAGTGTGGCCCAGCATTTT
TRBJ2-5	few	TRBD1	TRBV5-6	CASSKTGGLNQETQYF	TGTGCCAGCAGCAAAACAGGGGGATTAAACCAAGAGACCCAGTACTTC
TRBJ2-5	-	-	TRBV2	CASQQFVTAYQETQYF	TGTGCCAGCCAACAGTTTGTGACAGCGTACCAAGAGACCCAGTACTTC
TRBJ2-7	once	-	TRBV19	CASSPGTAGYEQYF	TGTGCCAGTAGCCCCGGGACAGCGGGCTACGAGCAGTACTTC
TRBJ1-6	-	-	TRBV11-1	CASTTNRVSPLHF	TGTGCCAGCACCACCAACAGAGTTTCACCCCTCCACTTT
TRBJ1-4	-	-	TRBV28	CASSGDSGGLGKLFF	TGTGCCAGCAGTGGTGACAGTGGGGGGTTGGGGAAACTGTTTTTT
TRBJ2-2	-	TRBD1	TRBV2	CASSLNQGANTGELFF	TGTGCCAGCAGTCTCAACCAGGGGGCCAACACCGGGGAGCTGTTTTTT
TRBJ1-2	-	-	TRBV4-2	CASSQETGSYGYTF	TGTGCCAGCAGCCAAGAAACTGGGAGCTATGGCTACACCTTC
TRBJ2-7	-	-	TRBV3-1/TRBV3-2	CASSQAAGKESEQYF	TGTGCCAGCAGCCAGGCCGCGGGTAAGGAGAGCGAGCAGTACTTC
TRBJ1-3	-	-	TRBV2	CASKRGSGNTIYF	TGTGCCAGCAAAAGGGGCAGTGGAAACACCATATATTTT
TRBJ1-2	-	TRBD1	TRBV30	CAWRDRPNYGYTF	TGTGCCTGGAGGGACAGGCCTAACTATGGCTACACCTTC
TRBJ2-1	-	TRBD2	TRBV2	CASRGAGVYNEQFF	TGTGCCAGCAGGGGAGCGGGAGTCTACAATGAGCAGTTCTTC
TRBJ2-3	-	-	TRBV7-2	CASSLLTDTQYF	TGTGCCAGCAGCCTCCTTACAGATACGCAGTATTTT
TRBJ2-7	-	TRBD1	TRBV9	CASSGRDRGIYEQYF	TGTGCCAGCAGTGGCCGGGACAGGGGTATCTACGAGCAGTACTTC
TRBJ2-7	-	TRBD2	TRBV7-2	CASSLSGGAVYEQYF	TGTGCCAGCAGCCTTAGCGGGGGGGCCGTGTACGAGCAGTACTTC
TRBJ1-1	-	-	TRBV27	CASSPRGSRTEAFF	TGTGCCAGCAGCCCCCGGGGATCCCGAACTGAAGCTTTCTTT
TRBJ2-1	-	TRBD2	TRBV3-1/TRBV3-2	CASSQRLGGSFSEQFF	TGTGCCAGCAGCCAGCGTTTAGGCGGGAGTTTCAGCGAGCAGTTCTTC
TRBJ2-1	-	TRBD2	TRBV7-6	CASSLGLAGGNEQFF	TGTGCCAGCAGCTTGGGACTAGCGGGAGGCAATGAGCAGTTCTTC
TRBJ1-5	once	TRBD1	TRBV6-1	CASSELIGQGNQPQHF	TGTGCCAGCAGTGAATTGATAGGACAGGGCAATCAGCCCCAGCATTTT
TRBJ1-3	-	-	TRBV5-1	CASSPIPGSGNTIYF	TGCGCCAGCAGCCCCATCCCGGGCTCTGGAAACACCATATATTTT
TRBJ1-2	-	-	TRBV19	CASRDRYGYTF	TGTGCCAGTAGAGACAGATATGGCTACACCTTC
TRBJ1-2	-	TRBD1	TRBV25-1	CASNRRGSGYTF	TGTGCCAGCAATCGCAGGGGGTCTGGCTACACCTTC
TRBJ1-1	-	-	TRBV2	CASSYDTEAFF	TGTGCCAGCAGTTATGACACTGAAGCTTTCTTT
TRBJ1-6	-	TRBD1	TRBV6-4	CASSARQGDSPLHF	TGTGCCAGCAGTGCCCGACAGGGGGATTCACCCCTCCACTTT
TRBJ1-4	-	-	TRBV5-4	CASSLGQGATNEKLFF	TGTGCCAGCAGCTTGGGGCAGGGCGCAACTAATGAAAAACTGTTTTTT